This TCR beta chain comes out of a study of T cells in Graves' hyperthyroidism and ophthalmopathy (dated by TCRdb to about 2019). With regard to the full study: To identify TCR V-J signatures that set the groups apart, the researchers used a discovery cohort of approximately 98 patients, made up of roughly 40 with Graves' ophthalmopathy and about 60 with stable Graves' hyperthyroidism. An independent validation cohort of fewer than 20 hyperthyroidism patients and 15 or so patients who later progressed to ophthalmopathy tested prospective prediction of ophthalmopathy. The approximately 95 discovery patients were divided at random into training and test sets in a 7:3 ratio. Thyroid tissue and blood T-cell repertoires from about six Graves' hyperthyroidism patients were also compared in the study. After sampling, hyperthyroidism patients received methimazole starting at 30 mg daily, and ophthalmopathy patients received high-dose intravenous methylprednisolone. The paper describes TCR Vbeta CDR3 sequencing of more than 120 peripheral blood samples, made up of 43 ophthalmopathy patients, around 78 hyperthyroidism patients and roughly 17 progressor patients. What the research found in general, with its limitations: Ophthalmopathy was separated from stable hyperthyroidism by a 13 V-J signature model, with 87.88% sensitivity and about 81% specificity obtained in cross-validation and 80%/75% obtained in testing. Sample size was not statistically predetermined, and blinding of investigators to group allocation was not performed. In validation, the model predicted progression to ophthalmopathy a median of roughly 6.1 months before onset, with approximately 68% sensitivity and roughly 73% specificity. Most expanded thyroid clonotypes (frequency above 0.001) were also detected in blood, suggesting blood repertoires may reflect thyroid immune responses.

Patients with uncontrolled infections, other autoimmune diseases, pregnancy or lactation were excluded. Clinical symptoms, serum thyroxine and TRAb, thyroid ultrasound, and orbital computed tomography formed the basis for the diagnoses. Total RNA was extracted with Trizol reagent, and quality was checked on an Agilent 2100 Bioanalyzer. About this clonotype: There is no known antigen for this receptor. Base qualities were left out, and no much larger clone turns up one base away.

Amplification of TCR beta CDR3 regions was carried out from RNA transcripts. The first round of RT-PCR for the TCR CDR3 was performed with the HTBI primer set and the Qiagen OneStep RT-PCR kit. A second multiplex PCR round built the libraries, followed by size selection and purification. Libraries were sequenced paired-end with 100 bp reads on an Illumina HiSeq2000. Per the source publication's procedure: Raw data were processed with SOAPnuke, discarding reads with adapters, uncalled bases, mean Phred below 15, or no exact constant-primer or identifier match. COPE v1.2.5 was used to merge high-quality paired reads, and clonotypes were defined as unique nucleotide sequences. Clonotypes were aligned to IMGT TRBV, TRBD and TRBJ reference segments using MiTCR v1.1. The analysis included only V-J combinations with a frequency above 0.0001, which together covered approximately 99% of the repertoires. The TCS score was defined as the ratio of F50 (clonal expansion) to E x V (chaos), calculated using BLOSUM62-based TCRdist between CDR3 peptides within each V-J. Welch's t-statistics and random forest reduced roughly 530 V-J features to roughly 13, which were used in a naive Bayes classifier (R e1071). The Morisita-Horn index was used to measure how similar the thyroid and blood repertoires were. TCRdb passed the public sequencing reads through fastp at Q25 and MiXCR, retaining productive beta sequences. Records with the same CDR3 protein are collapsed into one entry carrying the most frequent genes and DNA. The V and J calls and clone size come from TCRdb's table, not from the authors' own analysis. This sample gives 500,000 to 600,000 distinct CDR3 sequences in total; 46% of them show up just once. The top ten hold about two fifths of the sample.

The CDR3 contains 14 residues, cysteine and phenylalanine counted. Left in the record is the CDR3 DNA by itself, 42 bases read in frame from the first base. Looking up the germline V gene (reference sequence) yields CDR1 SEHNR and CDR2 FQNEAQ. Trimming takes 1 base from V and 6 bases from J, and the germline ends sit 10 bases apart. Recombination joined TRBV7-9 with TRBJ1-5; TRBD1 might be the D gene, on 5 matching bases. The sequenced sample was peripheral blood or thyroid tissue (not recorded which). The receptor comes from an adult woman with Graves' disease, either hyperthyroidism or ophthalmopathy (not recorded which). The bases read TGTGCCAGCAGCTTAGGCGGGGCCAGTCAGCCCCAGCATTTT. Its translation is CASSLGGASQPQHF.